This TCR beta chain came from a study of T cell repertoires in cytomegalovirus infection. About the study: Recently identified HLA-C-restricted CMV epitopes and well-studied HLA-B-restricted CMV epitopes were used by the study. Shared public TCR beta signatures pointed to both CMV infection and a matching HLA type. The study, taken as a whole, reports: Cumulative frequency of public TCR beta families picked out carriers of CMV plus the relevant HLA. The ex vivo response was dominated by HLA-C-restricted CMV-specific TCR beta clonotypes.

TCRdb analysed the reads with MiXCR anew, one entry per CDR3 protein. The sample lists about 120,000 distinct CDR3 sequences; 30% to 35% were seen once. Comments on this clonotype: The antigen is unknown.

Germline CDR1 and CDR2: SEHNR and FQNEAQ (reference sequence). The V and J ends lost 1 base and 3 bases, in that order; junction bases with no gene match: 2. This CDR3 has 15 amino acids. The sample here was CD8+ T cells from cultured PBMCs, taken from culture after CMV antigen stimulation. The origin of this receptor is a human donor in good health (CMV status not recorded). Some clones in this sample may be carry-over from other donors' samples. The chain joins TRBV7-9 to TRBJ2-2, with TRBD1 matching over 7 bases. For the CDR3, the DNA is TGTGCCAGCAGCTTAGGACAGGGTGACACCGGGGAGCTGTTTTTT. This translates into CASSLGQGDTGELFF.